The 4 T cell receptor delta chains reported below all come from one sample, sequenced in a study of γδ T cells in repeated Plasmodium falciparum infection. TCRdb fed the multiplex PCR reads into CATT to redo clone calling. Here the sample spans over 45,000 delta-chain clones, around 1.6% being singletons. Flow sorting of PBMC yielded separate Vgamma9/Vdelta2+ and Vdelta2-negative gammadelta T cell populations for bulk repertoire analysis. The sequencing input was gamma-delta T cells from blood. Source of these receptors: a pool of human donors (malaria-infected and uninfected, not separated).

This clone has just a few counts. TCRdb shows a much larger clone's protein in place of this DNA's translation, and the two differ at residue 7, likely through a read error; the protein shown is translated from the DNA. The CDR3: CALGEPPGGSPPHTDKLIF. The CDR3 DNA reads as TGTGCTCTTGGGGAACCCCCCGGGGGATCCCCTCCACACACCGATAAACTCATCTTT. J is TRDJ1 and V is TRDV1; TRDD3 matches at 7 bases. As TCRdb names no J gene, one was assigned here on the basis of a DNA match to germline. The V gene's germline CDR1 is TSWWSYY and CDR2 QGS. J was trimmed by 0 bases and V by 1 base; bases with no gene match: 14. This CDR3 spans 19 amino acids.

Details on this clone: The protein held in TCRdb is that of a much larger clone and does not match this DNA's translation at residue 11, likely because of a read error; the protein shown is translated from the DNA. The CDR3 region has the DNA TGTGCTCTTGGGGTCCTACGTGGGATACTTTGCACCGATAAACTCATCTTT. This translates into CALGVLRGILCTDKLIF. The chain combines TRDV1 with TRDJ1; D might be TRDD3 (7 bases). TCRdb offers no J gene call, so here the DNA was matched to germline to obtain one. The CDR3 length is 17 residues. The V gene lost 4 bases and the J gene lost 1 base, with 19 bases spanning the gap. Per the germline V gene, CDR1 is TSWWSYY and CDR2 is QGS.

This clone occurred a few times. This DNA's translation and the protein TCRdb lists, from a much larger clone, do not match at residue 3, likely due to a read error; the protein shown is translated from the DNA. The V gene is TRDV1, the J gene TRDJ1, with D perhaps TRDD1 (6 bases). The length of the CDR3 is 16 residues. CDR1 is TSWWSYY, CDR2 QGS, per germline. This CDR3 is CAFGENRSTDKDKLIF. The CDR3 coding sequence is TGTGCTTTTGGGGAAAATAGATCTACGGACAAAGATAAACTCATCTTT.

The table lists this clone with a few counts. This probably arose from a read error, given a far larger clone one base away. The sample contains more than one DNA sequence encoding this CDR3. Called V gene: TRDV1; the J gene was not called; TRDD3 is taken as the D call from the table, unchecked against the DNA. This CDR3 region has 17 residues. Germline-derived CDR1 and CDR2 are TSWWSYY and QGS. CDR3 DNA sequence: TGTGCTCTTGGGGAACTTCCAACCTTACGAGGTGGTACAGAGCTCATCTTT. Its translation is CALGELPTLRGGTELIF.